A single sample gave rise to the 31 T cell receptor beta chains below, sequenced in a study of shared clonotypes between healthy human individuals. Sequencing was performed with immunoSEQ multiplex PCR; in TCRdb, only in-frame clones are kept and a portion is missing. The data hold approximately 350,000 clones, with about 96% observed a single time. The sequenced sample was memory CD8+ T cells sorted from blood. Documented subset: CD45RO+ cells pooled with CCR7-negative TemRA cells. The source of these receptors is a man aged 25-40 years in good health.

This chain connects TRBV30 to TRBJ2-4; 7 bases match TRBD2. The CDR3 extends over 12 amino acids. V shed 4 bases and J 3 bases; nucleotides not matched to a gene: 0. Germline values: CDR1 GTSNPN, CDR2 SVGIG (reference sequence). The CDR3 region has the DNA TGTGCCTGGACTAGCGGCAAAAACATTCAGTACTTC. Translating it yields CAWTSGKNIQYF.

The rearrangement uses TRBV16 and TRBJ2-7; D not resolved. The V and J ends lost 1 base and 3 bases respectively, with 16 bases between them. Germline V lookup: CDR1 KGHSY, CDR2 FQNENV. The CDR3 is 16 residues long. The DNA for the CDR3 is TGTGCCAGCAGCCAATGGTATGCTGACATCCGCTACGAGCAGTACTTC. Amino acids: CASSQWYADIRYEQYF.

The J gene is TRBJ1-1, the V gene TRBV6-1, with 8 nucleotides matching TRBD1. The germline V gene encodes CDR1 MNHNS and CDR2 SASEGT. The CDR3 extends over 14 amino acids. The V gene end was trimmed by 2 bases and the J gene end by 13 bases; junction bases not matched to a gene: 12. The CDR3, as DNA: TGTGCCAGCAGTGAAAGGACAGGGAGGGCGAAAGGTTTCTTT. The encoded protein is CASSERTGRAKGFF.

The chain is built from TRBV7-2 and TRBJ2-1, with 7 nucleotides matching TRBD2. Germline loops: CDR1 SGHTA, CDR2 FQGNSA. The junction had 11 bases not matched to a gene; V was cut back by 1 base and J by 2 bases. The CDR3 spans 18 residues. CDR3 protein: CASSLGWRERVAYNEQFF. The CDR3 DNA reads as TGTGCCAGCAGCTTAGGATGGCGGGAGCGGGTCGCCTACAATGAGCAGTTCTTC. Using reference TRBV7-2 and TRBJ2-1 for the parts outside the CDR3, the full variable domain is GAGVSQSPSNKVTEKGKDVELRCDPISGHTALYWYRQSLGQGLEFLIYFQGNSAPDKSGLPSDRFSAERTGGSVSTLTIQRTQQEDSAVYLCASSLGWRERVAYNEQFFGPGTRLTVL.

V and J are TRBV5-8 and TRBJ1-4; unclear D gene. V was clipped by 2 bases and J by 4 bases, with 3 bases between them. The CDR3 sequence is 12 residues long. Germline V gives CDR1 SGHTS, CDR2 YDEGEE. DNA of the CDR3: TGTGCCAGCAGCTTACATAATGAAAAACTGTTTTTT. It specifies CASSLHNEKLFF.

The chain has TRBV7-9 and TRBJ2-7; TRBD1 matches at 9 bases. The ends lost 6 bases at V and 2 bases at J; junction bases unmatched: 8. Germline assignment: CDR1 SEHNR and CDR2 FQNEAQ (reference sequence). The length of the CDR3 is 15 residues. The CDR3 protein is CASSQVRDRAYEQYF. The CDR3 DNA is TGTGCCAGCAGTCAAGTCCGGGACAGGGCCTACGAGCAGTACTTC.

This chain links TRBV2 with TRBJ2-1; 7 nucleotides match TRBD2. Germline V gene sequence: CDR1 SNHLY, CDR2 FYNNEI. Trimming removed 7 bases from V and 4 bases from J; junction bases left unmatched: 10. This CDR3 is built from 15 residues. The CDR3 DNA reads as TGTGCCAGCAAACAAGGGCTAGCGGTTTACAATGAGCAGTTCTTC. This encodes CASKQGLAVYNEQFF. Complete variable domain (other parts from reference TRBV2 and TRBJ2-1): EPEVTQTPSHQVTQMGQEVILRCVPISNHLYFYWYRQILGQKVEFLVSFYNNEISEKSEIFDDQFSVERPDGSNFTLKIRSTKLEDSAMYFCASKQGLAVYNEQFFGPGTRLTVL.

The chain combines TRBV28 with TRBJ2-7, with 9 bases aligning to TRBD1. V dropped 1 base and J dropped 4; count of bases not matched to a gene: 23. The CDR3 contains 21 residues. Germline V gene sequence: CDR1 MDHEN, CDR2 SYDVKM. The CDR3 loop is CASSLFLGPGQGPKFEYEQYF. CDR3 sequence (DNA): TGTGCCAGCAGTTTATTCCTGGGTCCGGGACAGGGCCCTAAGTTTGAGTACGAGCAGTACTTC. Full variable domain (remainder filled in from reference TRBV28 and TRBJ2-7): DVKVTQSSRYLVKRTGEKVFLECVQDMDHENMFWYRQDPGLGLRLIYFSYDVKMKEKGDIPEGYSVSREKKERFSLILESASTNQTSMYLCASSLFLGPGQGPKFEYEQYFGPGTRLTVT.

V gene TRBV28 combines with J gene TRBJ1-5; 7 bases align to TRBD1. Germline values: CDR1 MDHEN, CDR2 SYDVKM. The V gene end was trimmed by 7 bases and the J gene end by 9 bases; junction bases not matched to a gene: 18. The CDR3 is 16 residues long. The CDR3 region is CASTQLTGSGAWPQHF. CDR3 in DNA: TGTGCCAGCACCCAACTGACAGGGTCGGGTGCTTGGCCCCAGCATTTT.

This chain links TRBV2 with TRBJ2-3; 7 nucleotides agree with TRBD2. The CDR3 is 16 amino acids. Germline CDR1 reads SNHLY; CDR2 reads FYNNEI. Germline trimming cut 2 bases from V and 0 bases from J; bases unmatched to any gene: 5. CDR3 coding DNA: TGTGCCAGCAGTGAATGGGCTAGCGGCAGCACAGATACGCAGTATTTT. Translated, it gives CASSEWASGSTDTQYF.

J is TRBJ1-3 and V is TRBV5-5, with TRBD1 as a possible D gene (5 bases). The V end was cut by 4 bases, the J end by 0 bases, with 11 bases between. CDR3 size: 15 residues. CDR1 SGHKS and CDR2 YYEKEE come from the germline V gene (reference sequence). The DNA for the CDR3 is TGTGCCAGCAGCAGCGGCAGGGCCTCTGGAAACACCATATATTTT. Protein product: CASSSGRASGNTIYF. Combining the CDR3 with reference TRBV5-5 and TRBJ1-3 gives the whole variable domain DAGVTQSPTHLIKTRGQQVTLRCSPISGHKSVSWYQQVLGQGPQFIFQYYEKEERGRGNFPDRFSARQFPNYSSELNVNALLLGDSALYLCASSSGRASGNTIYFGEGSWLTVV.

This chain uses TRBV18 with TRBJ2-3; 8 nucleotides line up with TRBD2. The CDR3 runs 16 residues. J lost 2 bases, V lost 6 bases, and 10 bases had no gene match. Looked up from germline, CDR1 is KGHSH and CDR2 is LQKENI. CDR3 bases: TGTGCCAGCTCGCCTGGCCTAGCGGGCTTCACAGATACGCAGTATTTT. It specifies CASSPGLAGFTDTQYF.

This chain uses TRBV7-8 with TRBJ2-1; TRBD1 aligns across 9 bases. CDR1 is SGHVS and CDR2 is FQNEAQ in the germline V gene. The CDR3 consists of 16 residues. The V segment lost 4 bases and the J segment 8 bases; nucleotides outside the gene matches: 12. The CDR3 region has the DNA TGTGCCAGCAGCTCCCGTGTGAGACAGGGGGTCCATGAGCAGTTCTTC. As protein: CASSSRVRQGVHEQFF. Variable domain in full (rest from reference TRBV7-8 and TRBJ2-1): GAGVSQSPRYKVAKRGQDVALRCDPISGHVSLFWYQQALGQGPEFLTYFQNEAQLDKSGLPSDRFFAERPEGSVSTLKIQRTQQEDSAVYLCASSSRVRQGVHEQFFGPGTRLTVL.

The CDR3 sequence: CASMGLAGRKNGYTF. The CDR3 region has the DNA TGTGCCAGCATGGGTCTGGCAGGGAGGAAAAATGGCTACACCTTC. This chain uses TRBV27 with TRBJ1-2; possible D gene TRBD1, 5 bases. The CDR3 length is 15 residues. Deletions cut 7 bases from V and 6 bases from J, with 21 bases between. The V gene's germline CDR1 is MNHEY and CDR2 SMNVEV (reference sequence).

The rearrangement links TRBV7-2 to TRBJ2-7; 8 bases map to TRBD1. The J segment lost 9 bases and the V segment lost 2 bases, leaving 15 bases of the junction unmatched. The CDR3 runs 16 residues. Germline CDR1 and CDR2: SGHTA and FQGNSA. This CDR3 is CASSLSSDRDLRGQYF. The CDR3 nucleotides read TGTGCCAGCAGCTTAAGTTCGGACAGGGACCTACGCGGGCAGTACTTC.

The chain joins TRBV25-1 to TRBJ2-7; 8 positions match TRBD2. This CDR3 has 17 residues. Losses at the gene ends were 3 bases for V and 2 bases for J; bases not matched to a gene: 12. Germline CDR1 MGHDK, CDR2 SYGVNS. The CDR3 loop is CASSENLAGGITYEQYF. CDR3 bases: TGTGCCAGCAGTGAGAACCTAGCGGGTGGGATCACCTACGAGCAGTACTTC.

The chain carries TRBV30 and TRBJ2-3; the match to TRBD2 covers 7 bases. The CDR3 has 14 amino acids. Germline CDR1 reads GTSNPN; CDR2 reads SVGIG (reference sequence). V was pared by 5 bases and J by 1 base, with 6 bases of the junction left unmatched. The CDR3 DNA reads as TGTGCCTGGCAAGGGGCGGGGGGCACAGATACGCAGTATTTT. Translation gives CAWQGAGGTDTQYF.

V usage is TRBV11-2 and J usage is TRBJ2-3; D is possibly TRBD1 (5 bases). The V end was cut by 3 bases, the J end by 2 bases, with 15 bases between. This CDR3 has 16 residues. Per germline, CDR1 SGHAT and CDR2 FQNNGV. CDR3: CASSFSWTLITDTQYF. The CDR3 nucleotides are TGTGCCAGCAGCTTCAGCTGGACACTCATCACAGATACGCAGTATTTT.

The rearrangement uses TRBV6-5 and TRBJ1-5; D may be TRBD1 (6 bases). There are 13 residues in the CDR3. The V and J ends lost 2 bases and 6 bases respectively, with 8 bases between them. Germline CDR1 and CDR2: MNHEY and SVGAGI. As DNA, the CDR3 is TGTGCCAGCAGTTACGGGGGCGCTCAGCCCCAGCATTTT. Amino acid sequence: CASSYGGAQPQHF.

This chain uses TRBV5-8 with TRBJ2-3; 8 bases are shared with TRBD1. The V and J ends lost 4 bases and 0 bases, in that order; junction bases with no gene match: 13. The CDR3 is 18 amino acids. Germline V gives CDR1 SGHTS, CDR2 YDEGEE. The CDR3 protein is CASSKGTGSGISTDTQYF. The CDR3 DNA is TGTGCCAGCAGCAAGGGGACAGGCTCGGGGATTAGCACAGATACGCAGTATTTT.

The chain links TRBV5-1 to TRBJ1-3, with TRBD1 matching over 7 bases. J lost 0 bases, V lost 0 bases, and 3 bases had no gene match. CDR3 length: 16 residues. The germline V gene has CDR1 SGHRS and CDR2 YFSETQ. CDR3 sequence reads: CASSLGDSDSGNTIYF. The CDR3 nucleotides read TGCGCCAGCAGCTTGGGGGACAGTGACTCTGGAAACACCATATATTTT. The full variable domain, completed using reference TRBV5-1 and TRBJ1-3, is KAGVTQTPRYLIKTRGQQVTLSCSPISGHRSVSWYQQTPGQGLQFLFEYFSETQRNKGNFPGRFSGRQFSNSRSEMNVSTLELGDSALYLCASSLGDSDSGNTIYFGEGSWLTVV.

The J gene is TRBJ2-7, the V gene TRBV10-3; possible D gene TRBD1, 6 bases. The CDR3 has 16 residues. CDR1 is ENHRY and CDR2 is SYGVKD in the germline V gene. Trimming shortened V by 2 bases and J by 0 bases, and 14 bases separated the two germline ends. The CDR3 protein is CAISERGMKSSYEQYF. The DNA of the CDR3 is TGTGCCATCAGTGAGAGGGGGATGAAGAGCTCCTACGAGCAGTACTTC.

The rearrangement links TRBV7-9 to TRBJ1-1, with TRBD1 as a possible D gene (6 bases). The CDR3 is 14 residues long. V lost 4 bases and J 4 bases, leaving 13 bases between the germline ends. In germline, CDR1 is SEHNR, CDR2 FQNEAQ (reference sequence). DNA of the CDR3: TGTGCCAGCAGCTCCCGGGACATCTTCACTGAAGCTTTCTTT. It encodes CASSSRDIFTEAFF.

The rearrangement joins TRBV6-1 to TRBJ1-1; D is undetermined. Between the trimmed V and J ends, which lost 6 bases and 5 bases, there was a span of 4 bases. CDR1 MNHNS and CDR2 SASEGT come from the germline V gene. The CDR3 runs 10 residues. The CDR3 sequence is CASSRTEAFF. The CDR3 DNA is TGTGCCAGCAGCCGGACTGAAGCTTTCTTT.

The genes are TRBV28 and TRBJ2-4; 7 bases agree with TRBD1. The length of the CDR3 is 16 residues. Unmatched junction bases numbered 10, after V lost 6 bases and J lost 2 bases. Germline V gives CDR1 MDHEN, CDR2 SYDVKM. CDR3 region: CASSFDRADSKNIQYF. The CDR3 DNA sequence: TGTGCCAGCAGCTTCGACAGGGCGGATTCCAAAAACATTCAGTACTTC.

The CDR3 DNA is TGCGCCAGCAGCCACCCAGCGAGAGATACGCAGTATTTT. Amino acid sequence: CASSHPARDTQYF. The chain joins TRBV4-1 to TRBJ2-3; D is ambiguous. Trimming pared 3 bases from V and 5 bases from J, leaving 9 bases between. The CDR3 covers 13 residues. CDR1 MGHRA and CDR2 YSYEKL come from the germline V gene.

This chain's CDR3 is CSVESSPSIETNEQFF. In nucleotides, the CDR3 is TGCAGCGTTGAGTCGTCCCCTAGCATCGAAACCAATGAGCAGTTCTTC. The J gene is TRBJ2-1, the V gene TRBV29-1, with D tentatively TRBD2 (5 bases). Between the trimmed V and J ends, which lost 3 bases and 6 bases, there was a span of 21 bases. The V gene's germline CDR1 is SQVTM and CDR2 ANQGSEA. The CDR3 is 16 residues long.

This chain joins TRBV11-1 and TRBJ2-7, with 8 positions matching TRBD2. J lost 3 bases, V lost 5 bases, and 15 bases had no gene match. Germline V lookup: CDR1 SGHAT, CDR2 FQDESV (reference sequence). The CDR3 length is 17 residues. Here the CDR3 reads CASSPRPTSVLDYEQYF. CDR3 bases: TGTGCCAGCAGCCCGCGTCCGACTAGCGTCCTAGACTACGAGCAGTACTTC.

The chain links TRBV20-1 to TRBJ1-1; no reliable D call. The CDR3 extends over 11 amino acids. V gave up 1 base and J gave up 5 bases, with 5 bases separating them. Germline-derived CDR1 and CDR2 are DFQATT and SNEGSKA (reference sequence). The CDR3 DNA is TGCAGTGCTAGAGCTCGAACTGAAGCTTTCTTT. It encodes CSARARTEAFF.

This chain uses TRBV30 with TRBJ1-2; weak D call: TRBD1 (5 bases). This CDR3 comprises 13 residues. V gave up 4 bases and J gave up 8 bases, with 17 bases separating them. Germline CDR1 reads GTSNPN; CDR2 reads SVGIG (reference sequence). CDR3 nucleotide sequence: TGTGCCTGGACCCTGACCCCAGGGATAGGCTACACCTTC. As protein: CAWTLTPGIGYTF.

The chain couples TRBV30 to TRBJ1-1, with D unclear. The V and J ends lost 0 bases and 2 bases respectively, with 7 bases between them. Germline V gives CDR1 GTSNPN, CDR2 SVGIG (reference sequence). The CDR3 consists of 13 residues. The CDR3 sequence: CAWSVHFNTEAFF. The CDR3 nucleotides read TGTGCCTGGAGTGTACACTTTAACACTGAAGCTTTCTTT.